This T cell receptor (beta chain) was identified in a study of cytomegalovirus exposure and HLA in healthy donors. Study outcomes and limitations: Most of the TCR beta V segments (in an earlier analysis) were productive either about 90% or about 30% of the time. Many donors shared some public TCRs, even though most TCR sequences were rare. Indistinguishable V segments, including TRBV6-2 and TRBV6-3, were excluded.

The study ran its PCR with 60 Vbeta and 13 Jbeta primers. TCRdb's table, derived via immunoSEQ multiplex PCR, lists solely in-frame clones and lacks some. The data contain about 160,000 clones, approximately 80% of them seen just once; the ten biggest clones take up 3.7%. Donors in the study were healthy people who gave bone marrow. Concerning this clone itself: Antigen specificity is unknown.

The CDR3 has 15 residues. V lost 4 bases and J lost 8, with 19 bases in between. Germline V CDR1 and CDR2: SGDLS, YYNGEE. The source of this sequence is a man under 40 in good health and CMV-seropositive. What was sequenced was PBMCs. The genes are TRBV9 and TRBJ2-1, with TRBD1 as a possible D gene (7 bases). Here the CDR3 reads CASSTQGTGADEQFF. The CDR3, as DNA: TGTGCCAGCAGCACACAGGGGACGGGGGCGGATGAGCAGTTCTTC.